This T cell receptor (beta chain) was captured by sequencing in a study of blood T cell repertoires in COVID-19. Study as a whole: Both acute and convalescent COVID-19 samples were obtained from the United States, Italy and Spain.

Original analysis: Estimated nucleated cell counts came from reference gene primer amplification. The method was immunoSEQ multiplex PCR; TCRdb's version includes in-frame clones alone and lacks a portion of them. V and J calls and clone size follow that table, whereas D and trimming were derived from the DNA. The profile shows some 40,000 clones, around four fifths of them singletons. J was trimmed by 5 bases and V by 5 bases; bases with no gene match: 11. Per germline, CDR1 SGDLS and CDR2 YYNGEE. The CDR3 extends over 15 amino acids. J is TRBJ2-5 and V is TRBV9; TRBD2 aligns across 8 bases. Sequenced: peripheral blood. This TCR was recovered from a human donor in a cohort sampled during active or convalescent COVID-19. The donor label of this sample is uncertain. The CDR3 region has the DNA TGTGCCAGCAGTCGCCTAGCGGGTTCGGGGGAGACCCAGTACTTC. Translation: CASSRLAGSGETQYF. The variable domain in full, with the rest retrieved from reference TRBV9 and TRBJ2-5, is DSGVTQTPKHLITATGQRVTLRCSPRSGDLSVYWYQQSLDQGLQFLIQYYNGEERAKGNILERFSAQQFPDLHSELNLSSLELGDSALYFCASSRLAGSGETQYFGPGTRLLVL.